Following are 15 T cell receptor beta chains from one sample sequenced in a study of siplizumab effects on memory and regulatory T cells. Only in-frame clones appear in the TCRdb table, and some are missing; sequencing was by immunoSEQ multiplex PCR. The sample yields approximately 100,000 clones, roughly 94% seen once. The sequencing sample was made of Tregs sorted from blood. These receptors were taken from a human donor in good health.

The chain carries TRBV7-3 and TRBJ1-1; D gene uncertain. The germline gives CDR1 SGHTA, CDR2 FQGTGA. CDR3 length: 15 amino acids. The germline V and J ends were trimmed by 5 bases and 4 bases, with 17 bases remaining between them. In DNA, the CDR3 is TGTGCCAGCAGCCCTCAACAGACGACGCGCACTGAAGCTTTCTTT. Translated, it gives CASSPQQTTRTEAFF.

This chain connects TRBV7-8 to TRBJ1-5; a possible D gene is TRBD1 (6 bases). Germline V gene data show CDR1 as SGHVS and CDR2 as FQNEAQ. The CDR3 extends over 16 amino acids. Deletions cut 5 bases from V and 1 base from J, with 15 bases between. This CDR3 is CASSTQGRRSNQPQHF. The CDR3 bases are TGTGCCAGCAGCACACAGGGTCGGAGGAGCAATCAGCCCCAGCATTTT.

The chain joins TRBV11-2 to TRBJ2-6; D gene uncertain. The CDR3 covers 17 residues. Germline V gene sequence: CDR1 SGHAT, CDR2 FQNNGV. The germline V and J ends were trimmed by 5 bases and 0 bases, with 14 bases remaining between them. The CDR3 region is CASSPRIIGSGANVLTF. The DNA of the CDR3 is TGTGCCAGCAGCCCCAGGATCATCGGCTCTGGGGCCAACGTCCTGACTTTC.

The chain carries TRBV20-1 and TRBJ2-1; D gene ambiguous. The CDR3 covers 11 residues. V was trimmed by 1 base and J by 10 bases, leaving 8 bases between them. The germline V gene encodes CDR1 DFQATT and CDR2 SNEGSKA (reference sequence). CDR3 region: CSARVPPEQFF. The CDR3 DNA follows: TGCAGTGCTAGAGTGCCTCCCGAGCAGTTCTTC.

The CDR3 here is CASSRTRGNTGELFF. As DNA, the CDR3 is TGTGCCAGCAGCCGTACGAGGGGGAACACCGGGGAGCTGTTTTTT. The chain joins TRBV11-2 to TRBJ2-2; D may match TRBD1 or TRBD2 (5 bases each). Germline lookup yields CDR1 SGHAT and CDR2 FQNNGV. Trimming left V 5 bases short and J 1 base short, with 11 bases between. The CDR3 loop spans 15 amino acids.

The J gene is TRBJ2-7, the V gene TRBV11-2; the match to TRBD2 covers 8 bases. Germline CDR1 is SGHAT and CDR2 is FQNNGV. The V and J ends lost 3 bases and 6 bases, in that order; junction bases with no gene match: 4. The CDR3 is 13 residues long. DNA for the CDR3: TGTGCCAGCAGCTTGGGACTAGTTCCCGAGCAGTACTTC. It yields the protein CASSLGLVPEQYF.

The V and J genes are TRBV5-1 and TRBJ2-1; 10 nucleotides match TRBD2. The CDR3 spans 15 residues. Losses at the gene ends were 4 bases for V and 6 bases for J; bases not matched to a gene: 7. The V gene's germline CDR1 is SGHRS and CDR2 YFSETQ. CDR3 DNA sequence: TGCGCCAGCAGCCAAGCGGGAGGGAGTTCCAATGAGCAGTTCTTC. Its protein product is CASSQAGGSSNEQFF.

The chain joins TRBV5-1 to TRBJ1-1, with D possibly matching TRBD1 (5 bases). Trimming removed 0 bases at V and 8 bases at J, with 11 bases between. Germline CDR1 SGHRS, CDR2 YFSETQ. The CDR3 has 13 residues. The CDR3 sequence: CASSLAGIREAFF. CDR3 nucleotides: TGCGCCAGCAGCTTGGCAGGGATTAGAGAAGCTTTCTTT.

This sequence joins TRBV2 and TRBJ2-7; the match to TRBD1 covers 8 bases. CDR3 length equals 15 residues. V trimming: 5 bases; J trimming: 5 bases; junction bases outside the gene matches: 11. Germline V CDR1 and CDR2: SNHLY, FYNNEI. CDR3 loop: CASSIRGQGEHEQYF. DNA for the CDR3: TGTGCCAGCAGTATACGCGGACAGGGAGAACACGAGCAGTACTTC.

The CDR3 sequence is CSASIYTEAFF. The CDR3 region has the DNA TGCAGTGCTTCTATCTACACTGAAGCTTTCTTT. The chain has TRBV20-1 and TRBJ1-1, with D hard to call. This CDR3 is built from 11 residues. The ends were cut back, 5 bases at V and 3 bases at J, with 7 bases in the middle. Germline loops: CDR1 DFQATT, CDR2 SNEGSKA (reference sequence).

The chain recombines TRBV10-3 with TRBJ1-1; unclear D gene. The V end lost 11 bases, the J end lost 3 bases, and 10 bases lay between the germline ends. This CDR3 comprises 11 residues. Per the germline V gene, CDR1 is ENHRY and CDR2 is SYGVKD. The CDR3 nucleotides are TGTGCCGTCTCAGAAGACACTGAAGCTTTCTTT. Protein product: CAVSEDTEAFF.

This chain uses TRBV5-4 with TRBJ2-3; D gene ambiguous. Trimming took off 1 base at V and 0 bases at J, with 6 bases between the two ends. Germline lookup yields CDR1 SGHNT and CDR2 YYREEE (reference sequence). The CDR3 has 14 amino acids. The CDR3 loop reads CASSLSPSTDTQYF. CDR3 bases: TGTGCCAGCAGCTTGTCCCCAAGCACAGATACGCAGTATTTT.

This rearrangement joins TRBV7-9 to TRBJ2-7, with a tentative D call TRBD1 (6 bases). The CDR3 consists of 18 residues. Germline V gene lookup returns CDR1 SEHNR and CDR2 FQNEAQ (reference sequence). V was pared by 7 bases and J by 3 bases, with 28 bases between. The CDR3 region has the DNA TGTGCCAGCACCAAGGGGACAACGTCAAGGGCCGCCGGCTACGAGCAGTACTTC. It is translated as CASTKGTTSRAAGYEQYF.

This clone appeared a single time. The rearrangement links TRBV19 to TRBJ1-2; TRBD1 is a possible D gene (6 bases). In germline, CDR1 is LNHDA, CDR2 SQIVND (reference sequence). This CDR3 is built from 14 residues. V was cut by 3 bases and J by 3 bases, with 11 bases left in between. The CDR3 bases are TGTGCCAGTAGTATCCTACAGGGATACTATGGCTACACCTTC. Translation gives CASSILQGYYGYTF.

The CDR3 DNA follows: TGTGCCAGCAGCCCAGGCCGGGTGGAGACCCAGTACTTC. Translating it yields CASSPGRVETQYF. The chain has TRBV7-3 and TRBJ2-5; D call uncertain. The V end lost 5 bases, the J end lost 5 bases, and 12 bases lay between the germline ends. The CDR3 is 13 residues long. Germline CDR1 is SGHTA and CDR2 is FQGTGA.